These T cell receptor beta chains were read from a single sample in a study of identical twins. TCRdb recomputed calls from the 5' RACE reads with MiXCR, one row per CDR3 protein. The sample includes about 1.7 million distinct CDR3 sequences, roughly 35% of them seen just once. Material for sequencing was cord blood. These TCRs come from a newborn girl in good health. Both conserved end residues are part of each CDR3. The D gene is left open where the match is weak. Clone size is given for some rows only: seen once, a few or many times, or a class if the clone is expanded.

CDR3: CASSLAGNSVHEQFF
DNA: TGTGCCAGCAGCTTGGCCGGTAATAGTGTCCATGAGCAGTTCTTC
J: TRBJ2-1
size: .
V: TRBV5-5
D: .

CDR3: CASSYAGFYGQYF
DNA: TGTGCCAGCAGTTACGCGGGATTCTACGGGCAGTACTTC
J: TRBJ2-4
size: .
V: TRBV28
D: .

CDR3: CASSQYRDFNSYEQYF
DNA: TGCGCCAGCAGCCAATACCGGGACTTCAACTCCTACGAGCAGTACTTC
J: TRBJ2-7
size: .
V: TRBV4-1
D: .

CDR3: CATSDPIWTGGNEQFF
DNA: TGTGCCACCAGTGACCCCATTTGGACAGGGGGCAATGAGCAGTTCTTC
J: TRBJ2-1
size: .
V: TRBV24-1
D: TRBD1

CDR3: CASSSWAVATEAFF
DNA: TGCGCCAGCAGCTCGTGGGCAGTCGCCACTGAAGCTTTCTTT
J: TRBJ1-1
size: .
V: TRBV5-1
D: .

CDR3: CASSRPGTEAFF
DNA: TGTGCCAGCAGCCGACCCGGGACTGAAGCTTTCTTT
J: TRBJ1-1
size: .
V: TRBV3-1
D: .

CDR3: CSAATGRNTGELFF
DNA: TGCAGTGCTGCGACAGGCCGGAACACCGGGGAGCTGTTTTTT
J: TRBJ2-2
size: once
V: TRBV20-1
D: .

CDR3: CASSQAGLAGGTYNEQFF
DNA: TGTGCCAGCAGCCAAGCCGGACTAGCGGGAGGAACGTACAATGAGCAGTTCTTC
J: TRBJ2-1
size: few
V: TRBV4-2
D: TRBD2

CDR3: CASSRTSGGAANIQYF
DNA: TGTGCCAGCAGCCGGACTAGCGGGGGGGCTGCGAACATTCAGTACTTC
J: TRBJ2-4
size: .
V: TRBV7-2
D: TRBD2

CDR3: CAISEPPKQTSGGFQETQYF
DNA: TGTGCCATCAGTGAACCCCCGAAGCAGACTAGCGGGGGGTTTCAAGAGACCCAGTACTTC
J: TRBJ2-5
size: few
V: TRBV10-3
D: TRBD2

CDR3: CASSQDPLLAGDTDTQYF
DNA: TGTGCCAGCAGCCAAGACCCCCTGCTAGCGGGGGACACAGATACGCAGTATTTT
J: TRBJ2-3
size: .
V: TRBV3-1
D: TRBD2

CDR3: CASATSGNTEAFF
DNA: TGTGCCAGCGCGACCTCGGGGAACACTGAAGCTTTCTTT
J: TRBJ1-1
size: .
V: TRBV18
D: .

CDR3: CASSFEPDWFPNNEQFF
DNA: TGTGCCAGCAGCTTTGAGCCTGACTGGTTCCCTAACAATGAGCAGTTCTTC
J: TRBJ2-1
size: few
V: TRBV5-4
D: .

CDR3: CASSLSTSGSTDTQYF
DNA: TGTGCCAGCAGTTTATCTACTAGCGGGAGTACAGATACGCAGTATTTT
J: TRBJ2-3
size: many
V: TRBV27
D: TRBD2

CDR3: CASSSGGGGYQETQYF
DNA: TGTGCCAGCAGTTCTGGAGGGGGAGGGTACCAAGAGACCCAGTACTTC
J: TRBJ2-5
size: .
V: TRBV28
D: .

CDR3: CASSQPLAGEYNEQFF
DNA: TGCGCCAGCAGCCAACCTTTAGCGGGGGAGTACAATGAGCAGTTCTTC
J: TRBJ2-1
size: few
V: TRBV4-1
D: TRBD2

CDR3: CASSQYNGPYEQYF
DNA: TGTGCCAGCAGCCAATATAATGGGCCCTACGAGCAGTACTTC
J: TRBJ2-7
size: .
V: TRBV3-1
D: .

CDR3: CASSLGTSDNEQFF
DNA: TGCGCCAGCAGCTTGGGGACTAGCGACAATGAGCAGTTCTTC
J: TRBJ2-1
size: many
V: TRBV5-1
D: TRBD2

CDR3: CASSPPPGQISYEQYF
DNA: TGTGCCAGCAGCCCCCCCCCCGGGCAGATCTCCTACGAGCAGTACTTC
J: TRBJ2-7
size: .
V: TRBV9
D: .

CDR3: CASSRDASNQPQHF
DNA: TGTGCCAGCAGTCGGGACGCCAGCAATCAGCCCCAGCATTTT
J: TRBJ1-5
size: many
V: TRBV12-3/TRBV12-4
D: .

CDR3: CASRGSSSYNEQYF
DNA: TGCGCCAGTAGAGGTAGTAGCTCCTACAATGAGCAGTACTTC
J: TRBJ2-7
size: few
V: TRBV5-1
D: .

CDR3: CASSQTTGNEQFF
DNA: TGCGCCAGCAGCCAAACGACAGGGAATGAGCAGTTCTTC
J: TRBJ2-1
size: few
V: TRBV5-1
D: TRBD1

CDR3: CSATTSQARNTQYF
DNA: TGCAGTGCAACCACTAGCCAAGCCAGAAATACGCAGTATTTT
J: TRBJ2-3
size: .
V: TRBV20-1
D: .

CDR3: CASSPGRSCGYTF
DNA: TGTGCCAGCAGCCCCGGACGATCGTGTGGCTACACCTTC
J: TRBJ1-2
size: once
V: TRBV7-9
D: .